One and the same sample provided the 29 T cell receptor beta chains below, sequenced in a study of shared clonotypes between healthy human individuals. The method was immunoSEQ multiplex PCR; TCRdb's version includes in-frame clones alone and lacks a portion of them. The top ten hold 0.36% of the sample, which has fewer than 1.8 million clones, approximately 98.5% seen once. The sequenced material came from naive CD4+ T cells sorted from blood. Sample subset: CD45RA+ positively selected. The receptors were sampled from a man aged 25 to 45 in good health.

The V and J genes are TRBV5-1 and TRBJ1-1; TRBD1 is a possible D gene (5 bases). V lost 0 bases, J lost 4 bases, and 10 bases lay in between. The length of the CDR3 is 14 residues. Germline CDR1 and CDR2: SGHRS and YFSETQ. Written as DNA, the CDR3 is TGCGCCAGCAGCTTGGCCGCGGGGGGCACTGAAGCTTTCTTT. Translated, it gives CASSLAAGGTEAFF.

This chain uses TRBV6-1 with TRBJ2-2; 7 bases agree with TRBD2. Germline loops: CDR1 MNHNS, CDR2 SASEGT. The CDR3 extends over 14 amino acids. The V and J ends lost 6 bases and 4 bases, in that order; junction bases with no gene match: 5. The CDR3 protein is CASRPGTITGELFF. CDR3 nucleotides: TGTGCCAGCAGACCCGGGACTATCACCGGGGAGCTGTTTTTT.

About this clone: Other DNA sequences from this sample encode an identical CDR3 as well. This rearrangement joins TRBV7-3 to TRBJ2-3; no firm D call. Trimming took 2 bases from V and 2 from J, leaving 11 bases between them. Germline CDR1 reads SGHTA; CDR2 reads FQGTGA. This CDR3 spans 15 amino acids. The CDR3: CASSLSGGFTDTQYF. CDR3 nucleotide sequence: TGTGCCAGCAGCTTATCCGGCGGATTCACAGATACGCAGTATTTT.

The J gene is TRBJ2-3, the V gene TRBV6-4; D may be TRBD1 or TRBD2 (5 bases each). The V gene's germline CDR1 is MRHNA and CDR2 SNTAGT. V gave up 3 bases and J gave up 2 bases, with 24 bases separating them. The CDR3 spans 19 residues. Here the CDR3 DNA reads TGTGCCAGCAGTGAGGGGGAGAGGAGGAACACCTACCCCACAGATACGCAGTATTTT. This codes for CASSEGERRNTYPTDTQYF.

Note on this clone: Other DNA sequences in the sample encode the same CDR3. The chain has TRBV5-1 and TRBJ1-1; D call uncertain. The V end lost 3 bases, the J end lost 1 base, and 7 bases lay between the germline ends. CDR1 and CDR2 (germline): SGHRS, YFSETQ. This CDR3 contains 13 residues. CDR3 in amino acids: CASSSAENTEAFF. CDR3 DNA: TGCGCCAGCAGCTCGGCGGAGAACACTGAAGCTTTCTTT.

V usage is TRBV7-3 and J usage is TRBJ2-2; D gene uncertain. V was shortened by 8 bases and J by 0 bases, with 19 bases between the two germline ends. Germline loops: CDR1 SGHTA, CDR2 FQGTGA. CDR3 length: 17 residues. The CDR3 bases are TGTGCCAGCTCAATCGAGCCCCTCCAGGCGAACACCGGGGAGCTGTTTTTT. Translated, it gives CASSIEPLQANTGELFF. The full variable domain, completed using reference TRBV7-3 and TRBJ2-2, is GAGVSQTPSNKVTEKGKYVELRCDPISGHTALYWYRQSLGQGPEFLIYFQGTGAADDSGLPNDRFFAVRPEGSVSTLKIQRTERGDSAVYLCASSIEPLQANTGELFFGEGSRLTVL.

The chain has TRBV5-6 and TRBJ2-7; D tentatively reads TRBD1 or TRBD2 (5 bases each). The germline V gene has CDR1 SGHDT and CDR2 YYEEEE. This CDR3 contains 14 residues. V was shortened by 4 bases and J by 1 base, with 12 bases between the two germline ends. This chain's CDR3 is CASSLGDLSYEQYF. CDR3 coding DNA: TGTGCCAGCAGCCTTGGGGACCTTTCCTACGAGCAGTACTTC.

This sequence joins TRBV28 and TRBJ1-5; no firm D call. V gave up 8 bases and J gave up 5 bases, with 7 bases separating them. From germline, CDR1 is MDHEN and CDR2 SYDVKM. The CDR3 contains 11 residues. The CDR3 sequence: CASQGDQPQHF. The CDR3 DNA is TGTGCCAGCCAAGGAGATCAGCCCCAGCATTTT.

A single count supports this clone. Other DNA sequences in the same sample also yield this CDR3. This chain connects TRBV28 to TRBJ2-1; 11 positions match TRBD2. This CDR3 spans 15 amino acids. Losses at the gene ends were 6 bases for V and 3 bases for J; bases not matched to a gene: 4. The germline V gene encodes CDR1 MDHEN and CDR2 SYDVKM. The CDR3 loop is CASSSGTSGYNEQFF. The CDR3 region has the DNA TGTGCCAGCAGCTCCGGGACTAGCGGCTACAATGAGCAGTTCTTC.

A single count supports this clone. The genes are TRBV5-1 and TRBJ1-2; 8 nucleotides align to TRBD1. The germline V gene encodes CDR1 SGHRS and CDR2 YFSETQ. The CDR3 consists of 17 residues. With V trimmed by 2 bases and J by 2 bases, 11 bases remained unmatched. Written as DNA, the CDR3 is TGCGCCAGCAGCTTCCCAACTGGACAGGGTCAGAACTATGGCTACACCTTC. Its protein is CASSFPTGQGQNYGYTF.

Points on this clone: The sample contains more than one DNA sequence encoding this CDR3. The V and J genes are TRBV19 and TRBJ2-1; D may match TRBD1 or TRBD2 (5 bases each). This CDR3 is built from 14 residues. The germline V and J ends were trimmed by 4 bases and 4 bases, with 11 bases remaining between them. Germline V lookup: CDR1 LNHDA, CDR2 SQIVND (reference sequence). The CDR3 nucleotides are TGTGCCAGTAGTAAGAGGGGTTCATACAATGAGCAGTTCTTC. Its translation is CASSKRGSYNEQFF.

The rearrangement uses TRBV7-2 and TRBJ2-5; 9 bases map to TRBD1. The J call may be mistaken, given a closer DNA end match to TRBJ2-7. This CDR3 is built from 14 residues. Germline V gives CDR1 SGHTA, CDR2 FQGNSA. The chain's CDR3 is CASSRTGTGIEQYF. DNA of the CDR3: TGTGCCAGCAGCCGAACCGGGACAGGGATCGAGCAGTACTTC.

The chain recombines TRBV5-8 with TRBJ2-3, with 8 bases lining up with TRBD2. From germline, CDR1 is SGHTS and CDR2 YDEGEE. The CDR3 contains 14 residues. The V gene end was trimmed by 6 bases and the J gene end by 6 bases; junction bases not matched to a gene: 9. The CDR3 region is CASTPRGGRDTQYF. For the CDR3, the DNA is TGTGCCAGCACCCCCCGGGGGGGGCGCGATACGCAGTATTTT.

The V gene is TRBV4-2, the J gene TRBJ2-1; 8 bases fit TRBD2. V was clipped by 0 bases and J by 4 bases; unmatched bases: 8. There are 17 residues in the CDR3. Germline CDR1 reads LGHNA; CDR2 reads YNFKEQ. CDR3 bases: TGTGCCAGCAGCCAAGATTCCGGTATAGCGGGGTACAATGAGCAGTTCTTC. Its protein product is CASSQDSGIAGYNEQFF.

The chain employs TRBV7-8 and TRBJ2-2; a weak D match, TRBD2 (6 bases). The CDR3 is 15 residues long. Germline V CDR1 and CDR2: SGHVS, FQNEAQ. V lost 4 bases and J 5 bases, leaving 14 bases between the germline ends. CDR3 sequence reads: CASSSPGRGTGELFF. The CDR3 DNA sequence: TGTGCCAGCAGCTCCCCCGGTCGGGGGACCGGGGAGCTGTTTTTT.

V gene TRBV18 combines with J gene TRBJ2-3; either TRBD1 or TRBD2 may supply D (5 bases each). Per the germline V gene, CDR1 is KGHSH and CDR2 is LQKENI. Trimming shortened V by 1 base and J by 1 base, and 15 bases separated the two germline ends. The CDR3 is 17 amino acids. The CDR3 DNA reads TGTGCCAGCTCACCACTTCGTCCCCTGGGGGGCACAGATACGCAGTATTTT. Amino acid sequence: CASSPLRPLGGTDTQYF.

This clone was observed once. V usage is TRBV7-9 and J usage is TRBJ2-3, with 7 bases matching TRBD1. The trim removed 5 bases at V and 1 base at J, leaving 15 bases unmatched. The CDR3 is made up of 18 amino acids. Germline V lookup: CDR1 SEHNR, CDR2 FQNEAQ (reference sequence). CDR3 residues: CASSPKGASRSGTDTQYF. CDR3 DNA: TGTGCCAGCAGCCCAAAGGGGGCCAGCCGTTCTGGCACAGATACGCAGTATTTT.

The J gene is TRBJ2-7, the V gene TRBV6-1; 9 bases map to TRBD2. The germline V gene has CDR1 MNHNS and CDR2 SASEGT. This CDR3 region has 15 residues. V lost 10 bases to trimming and J lost 0 bases; unmatched junction nucleotides: 10. The CDR3, as DNA: TGTGCCATCACCCGAGCGGGAGGTAGCTCCTACGAGCAGTACTTC. It translates to CAITRAGGSSYEQYF.

V usage is TRBV10-3 and J usage is TRBJ2-1; 12 bases fit TRBD2. The CDR3 loop spans 13 amino acids. Germline-derived CDR1 and CDR2 are ENHRY and SYGVKD. Trimming removed 6 bases from V and 10 bases from J; junction bases left unmatched: 4. The CDR3: CAIRLAGGEEQFF. The CDR3 DNA follows: TGTGCCATCAGACTAGCGGGAGGAGAGGAGCAGTTCTTC.

The V and J genes are TRBV5-1 and TRBJ1-5, with TRBD1 matching over 8 bases. The CDR3 loop spans 14 amino acids. V lost 4 bases to trimming and J lost 10 bases; unmatched junction nucleotides: 10. Looked up from germline, CDR1 is SGHRS and CDR2 is YFSETQ. The CDR3 DNA follows: TGCGCCAGCAGCCCGCAGACAGGGGAGGGACCCCAGCATTTT. It specifies CASSPQTGEGPQHF.

The gene calls are TRBV7-2 and TRBJ2-7; TRBD1 or TRBD2 may be the D gene (5 bases each). V shed 4 bases and J shed 7 bases, with 14 bases lying between them. The CDR3 length is 13 residues. Germline V gene lookup returns CDR1 SGHTA and CDR2 FQGNSA. The CDR3 DNA is TGTGCCAGCAGCTCCGGGACCTTGGGTGAGCAGTACTTC. Translating it yields CASSSGTLGEQYF.

This chain joins TRBV10-3 and TRBJ2-1; D gene uncertain. There are 15 residues in the CDR3. Looked up from germline, CDR1 is ENHRY and CDR2 is SYGVKD. The V end was cut by 7 bases, the J end by 0 bases, with 13 bases between. CDR3 sequence: CAITNGRSSYNEQFF. CDR3 nucleotides: TGTGCCATCACCAACGGACGAAGCTCCTACAATGAGCAGTTCTTC.

This chain links TRBV11-2 with TRBJ1-5; D perhaps matches TRBD1 (5 bases). The CDR3 has 12 amino acids. V lost 6 bases to trimming and J lost 12 bases, with 15 bases between them. CDR1 is SGHAT and CDR2 is FQNNGV in the germline V gene. The CDR3 is CASSLRGGDQHF. The CDR3, as DNA: TGTGCCAGCAGTTTGCGTGGAGGGGACCAGCATTTT.

The chain employs TRBV4-2 and TRBJ1-1; D might be TRBD1 (6 bases). The germline CDR1 and CDR2 sequences are LGHNA and YNFKEQ. The CDR3 loop spans 18 amino acids. Trimming cost V 3 bases and J 5 bases, with 25 bases left between them. In nucleotides, the CDR3 is TGTGCCAGCAGCCAGGAGGGGGGCAGGGAGGACTTATGGACTGAAGCTTTCTTT. The encoded protein is CASSQEGGREDLWTEAFF.

The CDR3: CASVRARIMNTEAFF. Here the CDR3 DNA reads TGTGCCAGCGTGCGGGCAAGGATTATGAACACTGAAGCTTTCTTT. The chain joins TRBV2 to TRBJ1-1; D remains ambiguous. Germline values: CDR1 SNHLY, CDR2 FYNNEI. Trimming took off 8 bases at V and 0 bases at J, with 16 bases between the two ends. The CDR3 spans 15 residues.

The J gene is TRBJ2-5, the V gene TRBV7-6; D not certain. CDR3 length: 14 residues. Trimming cost V 1 base and J 4 bases, with 10 bases left between them. The germline V gene encodes CDR1 SGHVS and CDR2 FNYEAQ. The CDR3 nucleotides are TGTGCCAGCAGCTTAGAGCTAGGGATAGAGACCCAGTACTTC. It is translated as CASSLELGIETQYF.

J is TRBJ1-5 and V is TRBV2, with a possible D match to TRBD1 (6 bases). From germline, CDR1 is SNHLY and CDR2 FYNNEI. V lost 2 bases to trimming and J lost 2 bases, with 10 bases between them. This CDR3 has 15 amino acids. In DNA form, the CDR3 reads TGTGCCAGCAGTGAAAGGGGGGTAGGCAATCAGCCCCAGCATTTT. It is translated as CASSERGVGNQPQHF.

The chain couples TRBV6-1 to TRBJ1-4; D not certain. This CDR3 contains 15 residues. The germline V gene has CDR1 MNHNS and CDR2 SASEGT. Trimming took 2 bases from V and 8 from J, leaving 15 bases between them. CDR3 DNA sequence: TGTGCCAGCAGTGAAAATTGGGTCCGAGGGGAAAAACTGTTTTTT. This codes for CASSENWVRGEKLFF.

The V gene is TRBV10-3, the J gene TRBJ2-1, with D unclear. The CDR3 is made up of 14 amino acids. Germline-derived CDR1 and CDR2 are ENHRY and SYGVKD. Between the trimmed V and J ends, which lost 3 bases and 4 bases, there was a span of 10 bases. The CDR3 sequence is CAISDFLLYNEQFF. CDR3 DNA: TGTGCCATCAGTGACTTCCTCCTGTACAATGAGCAGTTCTTC.